This TCR beta chain emerged from a study of blood T cell repertoires in COVID-19. Whole-study context: There were acute and convalescent COVID-19 samples, and they came from the United States, Italy and Spain. The analysed material was cDNA or gDNA that came from T cells, B-cell-depleted T cells, or PBMCs.

The germline V gene has CDR1 MDHEN and CDR2 SYDVKM. CDR3 length: 15 residues. With 5 bases clipped from V and 2 bases from J, the junction kept 8 bases outside the gene matches. Per the authors' pipeline: Researchers report that nucleated cell counts were estimated from reference gene primer amplification. Here immunoSEQ multiplex PCR was the method, and the copy in TCRdb shows in-frame clones only, minus some. V and J calls and clone size are those listed in that table; D and trimming were worked out from the DNA. The profile covers about 120,000 clones, with less than 75% appearing a single time and under 1% taken by the ten largest.

The receptor was isolated from a human donor with acute or convalescent COVID-19. The donor label of this sample is uncertain. The sequencing sample was made of peripheral blood. The chain has TRBV28 and TRBJ1-1; 7 bases line up with TRBD1. The CDR3 bases are TGTGCCAGCAGTCCCCCCGACAGGGTAAACACTGAAGCTTTCTTT. It yields the protein CASSPPDRVNTEAFF.